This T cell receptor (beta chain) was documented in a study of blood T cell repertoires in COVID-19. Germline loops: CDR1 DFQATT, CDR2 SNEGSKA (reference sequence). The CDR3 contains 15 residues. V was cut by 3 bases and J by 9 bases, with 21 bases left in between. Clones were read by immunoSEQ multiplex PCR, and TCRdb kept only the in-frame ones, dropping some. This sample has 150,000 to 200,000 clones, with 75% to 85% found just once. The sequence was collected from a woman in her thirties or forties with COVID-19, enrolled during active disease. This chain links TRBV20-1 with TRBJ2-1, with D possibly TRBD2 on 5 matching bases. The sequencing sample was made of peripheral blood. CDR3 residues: CSASGAEPYTGEQFF. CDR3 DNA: TGCAGTGCTAGTGGAGCGGAACCCTACACGGGTGAGCAGTTCTTC.